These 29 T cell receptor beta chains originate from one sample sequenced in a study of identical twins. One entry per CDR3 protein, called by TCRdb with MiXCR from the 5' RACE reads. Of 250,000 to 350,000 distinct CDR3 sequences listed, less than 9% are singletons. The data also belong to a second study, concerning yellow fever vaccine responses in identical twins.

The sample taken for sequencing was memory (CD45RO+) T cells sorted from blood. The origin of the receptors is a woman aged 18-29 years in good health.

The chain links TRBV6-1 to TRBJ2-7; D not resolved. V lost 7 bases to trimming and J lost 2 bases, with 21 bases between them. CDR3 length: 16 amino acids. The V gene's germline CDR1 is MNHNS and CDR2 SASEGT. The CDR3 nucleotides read TGTGCCAGCAAATCAAGCCCCTTCGGTGGGACCTACGAGCAGTACTTC. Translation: CASKSSPFGGTYEQYF.

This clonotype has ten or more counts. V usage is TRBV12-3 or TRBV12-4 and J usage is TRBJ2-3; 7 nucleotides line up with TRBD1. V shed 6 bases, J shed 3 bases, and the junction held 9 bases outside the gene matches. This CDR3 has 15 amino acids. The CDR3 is CASSRQGLGTDTQYF. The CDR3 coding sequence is TGTGCCAGCAGCCGACAGGGTTTAGGTACAGATACGCAGTATTTT.

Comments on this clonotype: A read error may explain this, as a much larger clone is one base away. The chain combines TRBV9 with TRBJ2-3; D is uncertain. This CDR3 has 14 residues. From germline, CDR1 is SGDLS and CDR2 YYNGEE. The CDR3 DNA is TGTGCCAGCTGCGTCGGTACTACAACAGATACGCAGTATTTT. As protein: CASCVGTTTDTQYF. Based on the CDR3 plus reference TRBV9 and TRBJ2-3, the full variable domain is DSGVTQTPKHLITATGQRVTLRCSPRSGDLSVYWYQQSLDQGLQFLIQYYNGEERAKGNILERFSAQQFPDLHSELNLSSLELGDSALYFCASCVGTTTDTQYFGPGTRLTVL.

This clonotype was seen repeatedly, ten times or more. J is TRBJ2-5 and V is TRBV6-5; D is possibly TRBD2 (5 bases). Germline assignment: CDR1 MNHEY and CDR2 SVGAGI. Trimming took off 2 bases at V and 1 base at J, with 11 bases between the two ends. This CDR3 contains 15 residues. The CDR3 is CASSYPGLRQETQYF. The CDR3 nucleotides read TGTGCCAGCAGTTACCCCGGACTTCGCCAAGAGACCCAGTACTTC.

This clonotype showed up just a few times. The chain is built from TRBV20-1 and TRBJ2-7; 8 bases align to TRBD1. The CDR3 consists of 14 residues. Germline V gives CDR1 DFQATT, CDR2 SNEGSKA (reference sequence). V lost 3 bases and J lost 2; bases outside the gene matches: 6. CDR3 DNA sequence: TGCAGTGCTAGTCCCGGGACAGGAGCCTACGAGCAGTACGTC. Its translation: CSASPGTGAYEQYV.

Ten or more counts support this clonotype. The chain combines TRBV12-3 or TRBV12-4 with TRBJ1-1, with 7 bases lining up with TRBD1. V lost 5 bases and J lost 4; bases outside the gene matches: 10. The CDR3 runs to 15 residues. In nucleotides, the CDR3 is TGTGCCAGCAGTGTGGCAGGGGGTCGAGGCACTGAAGCTTTCTTT. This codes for CASSVAGGRGTEAFF.

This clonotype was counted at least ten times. The CDR3 is CSARDQGRAWETQYF. The CDR3 nucleotides are TGCAGTGCTAGAGATCAGGGTAGGGCTTGGGAGACCCAGTACTTC. This chain uses TRBV20-1 with TRBJ2-5, with a weak D call TRBD1 (5 bases). The CDR3 extends over 15 amino acids. With 0 bases removed from V and 5 bases from J, the gap between germline ends came to 16 bases. Germline CDR1 DFQATT, CDR2 SNEGSKA (reference sequence).

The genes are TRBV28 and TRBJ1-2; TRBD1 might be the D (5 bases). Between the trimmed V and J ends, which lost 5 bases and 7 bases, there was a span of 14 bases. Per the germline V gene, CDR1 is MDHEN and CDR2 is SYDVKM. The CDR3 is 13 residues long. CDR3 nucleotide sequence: TGTGCCAGCAGTCCCCGACAGCTCTTTGGCTACACCTTC. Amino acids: CASSPRQLFGYTF.

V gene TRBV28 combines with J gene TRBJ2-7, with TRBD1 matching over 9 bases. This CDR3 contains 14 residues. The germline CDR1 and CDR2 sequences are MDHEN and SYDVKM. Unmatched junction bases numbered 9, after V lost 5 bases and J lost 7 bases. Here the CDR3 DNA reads TGTGCCAGCAGTGGAGGACAGGGGACCTTAGAGCAGTACGTC. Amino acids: CASSGGQGTLEQYV.

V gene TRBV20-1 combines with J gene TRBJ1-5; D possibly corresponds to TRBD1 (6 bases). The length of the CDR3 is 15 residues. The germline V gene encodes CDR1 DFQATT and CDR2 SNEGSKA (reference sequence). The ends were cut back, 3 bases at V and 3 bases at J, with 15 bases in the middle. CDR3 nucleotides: TGCAGTGCTAGGGGCAGGGGCGGCTACAATCAGCCCCAGCATTTT. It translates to CSARGRGGYNQPQHF.

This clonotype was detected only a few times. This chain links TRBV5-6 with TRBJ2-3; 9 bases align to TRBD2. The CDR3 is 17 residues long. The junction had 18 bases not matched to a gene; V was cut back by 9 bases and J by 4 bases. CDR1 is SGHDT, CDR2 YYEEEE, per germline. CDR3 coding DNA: TGTGCCATGGGCTCGGGGCTAGCGGGACTCCTCGCAGATACGCAGTATTTT. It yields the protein CAMGSGLAGLLADTQYF.

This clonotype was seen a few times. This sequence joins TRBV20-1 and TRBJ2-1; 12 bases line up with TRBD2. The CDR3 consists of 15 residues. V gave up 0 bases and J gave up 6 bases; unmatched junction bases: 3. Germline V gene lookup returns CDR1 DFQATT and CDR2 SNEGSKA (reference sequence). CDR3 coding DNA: TGCAGTGCTAGAGAGCTAGCGGGGGGGATCAATGAGCAGTTCTTC. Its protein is CSARELAGGINEQFF.

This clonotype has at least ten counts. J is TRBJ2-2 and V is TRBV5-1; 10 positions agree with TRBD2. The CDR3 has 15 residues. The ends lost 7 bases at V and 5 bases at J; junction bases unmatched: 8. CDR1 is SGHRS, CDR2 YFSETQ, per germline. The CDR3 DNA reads TGCGCCAGCCGACCTAGCGGGAGTCCTACCGGGGAGCTGTTTTTT. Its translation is CASRPSGSPTGELFF.

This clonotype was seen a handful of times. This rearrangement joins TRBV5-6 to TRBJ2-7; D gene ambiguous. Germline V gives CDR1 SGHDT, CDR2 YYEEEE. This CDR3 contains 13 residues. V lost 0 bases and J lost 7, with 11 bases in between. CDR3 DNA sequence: TGTGCCAGCAGCTTGGCGACTCCGTGGGAGCAGTACTTC. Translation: CASSLATPWEQYF.

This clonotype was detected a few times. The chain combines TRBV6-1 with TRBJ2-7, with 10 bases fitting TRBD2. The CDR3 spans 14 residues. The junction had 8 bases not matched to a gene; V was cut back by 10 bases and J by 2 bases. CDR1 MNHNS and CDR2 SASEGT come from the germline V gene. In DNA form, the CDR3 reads TGTGCCACCATGAAGCGGGAGGGTACCTACGAGCAGTACTTC. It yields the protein CATMKREGTYEQYF.

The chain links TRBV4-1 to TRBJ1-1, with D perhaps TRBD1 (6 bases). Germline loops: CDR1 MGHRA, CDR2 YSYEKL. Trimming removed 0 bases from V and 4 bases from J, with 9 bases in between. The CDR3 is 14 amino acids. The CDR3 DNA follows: TGCGCCAGCAGCCAAGACCCCAGGGGCACTGAAGCTTTCTTT. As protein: CASSQDPRGTEAFF.

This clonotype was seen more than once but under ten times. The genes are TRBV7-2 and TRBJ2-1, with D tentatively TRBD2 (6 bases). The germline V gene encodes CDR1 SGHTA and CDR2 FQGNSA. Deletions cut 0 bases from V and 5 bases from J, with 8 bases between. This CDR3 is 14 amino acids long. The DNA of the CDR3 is TGTGCCAGCAGCTTAGCGTGGGGGGACAATGAGCAGTTCTTC. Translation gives CASSLAWGDNEQFF.

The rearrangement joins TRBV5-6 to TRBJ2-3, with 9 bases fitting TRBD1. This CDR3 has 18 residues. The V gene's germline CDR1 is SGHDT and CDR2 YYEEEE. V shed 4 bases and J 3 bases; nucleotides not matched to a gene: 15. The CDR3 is CASSPNRQGGLRTDTQYF. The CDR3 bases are TGTGCCAGCAGCCCGAACAGACAGGGGGGGTTGAGGACAGATACGCAGTATTTT.

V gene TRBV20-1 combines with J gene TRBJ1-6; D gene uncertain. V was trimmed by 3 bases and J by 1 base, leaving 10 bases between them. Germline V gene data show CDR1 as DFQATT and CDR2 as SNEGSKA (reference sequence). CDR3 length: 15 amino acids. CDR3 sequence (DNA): TGCAGTGCTAGCTCGGTCCAGTCCTATAATTCACCCCTCCACTTT. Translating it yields CSASSVQSYNSPLHF.

For the CDR3, the DNA is TGTGCCAGCAGTCCGCGTCCGGCCGGGGGGAATGAGCAGTTCTTC. This gives the protein CASSPRPAGGNEQFF. The V and J genes are TRBV6-1 and TRBJ2-1; 7 bases agree with TRBD2. Trimming at V came to 5 bases and at J to 7 bases, leaving 11 bases not matched to a gene. Per germline, CDR1 MNHNS and CDR2 SASEGT. The CDR3 is 15 amino acids.

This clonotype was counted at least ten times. CDR3 region: CASSGDRGPVETQYF. CDR3 coding DNA: TGTGCCAGCAGCGGTGACAGGGGCCCGGTAGAGACCCAGTACTTC. The chain is built from TRBV7-9 and TRBJ2-5, with 8 positions matching TRBD1. The CDR3 totals 15 residues. V was pared by 5 bases and J by 4 bases, with 9 bases of the junction left unmatched. The germline CDR1 and CDR2 sequences are SEHNR and FQNEAQ (reference sequence).

CDR3 in DNA: TGTGCCAGCAGCAGACAGGGGTCGTGGGAGACCCAGTACTTC. It yields the protein CASSRQGSWETQYF. This chain links TRBV6-1 with TRBJ2-5; 8 bases match TRBD1. CDR3 length: 14 residues. Trimming cost V 6 bases and J 5 bases; bases outside gene matches: 8. CDR1 and CDR2 from the germline V gene are MNHNS and SASEGT.

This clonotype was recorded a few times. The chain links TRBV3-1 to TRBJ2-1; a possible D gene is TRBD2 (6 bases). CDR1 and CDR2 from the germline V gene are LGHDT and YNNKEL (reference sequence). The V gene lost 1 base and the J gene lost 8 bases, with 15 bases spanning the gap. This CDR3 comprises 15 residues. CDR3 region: CASSQANTGGDEQFF. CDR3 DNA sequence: TGTGCCAGCAGCCAAGCAAATACCGGCGGGGATGAGCAGTTCTTC.

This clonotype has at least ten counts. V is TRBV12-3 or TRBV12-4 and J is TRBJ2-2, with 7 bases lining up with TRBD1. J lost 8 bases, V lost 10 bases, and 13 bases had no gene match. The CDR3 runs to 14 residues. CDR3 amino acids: CATQLGGALGELFF. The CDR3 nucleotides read TGTGCCACCCAACTAGGGGGCGCGTTGGGGGAGCTGTTTTTT.

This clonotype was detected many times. CDR3 DNA: TGTGCCAGCTTATTAGCGGTGTGGGATGAGCAGTTCTTC. Residues: CASLLAVWDEQFF. The rearrangement links TRBV12-3 or TRBV12-4 to TRBJ2-1, with D possibly matching TRBD2 (6 bases). The CDR3 is 13 amino acids. V was pared by 8 bases and J by 8 bases, with 16 bases between.

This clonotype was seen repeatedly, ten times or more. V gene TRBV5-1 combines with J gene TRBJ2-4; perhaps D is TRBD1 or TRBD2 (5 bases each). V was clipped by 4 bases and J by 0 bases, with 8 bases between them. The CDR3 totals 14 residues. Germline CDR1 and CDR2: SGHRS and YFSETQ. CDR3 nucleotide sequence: TGCGCCAGCAGCCGGGACCTAGCCAAAAACATTCAGTACTTC. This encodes CASSRDLAKNIQYF.

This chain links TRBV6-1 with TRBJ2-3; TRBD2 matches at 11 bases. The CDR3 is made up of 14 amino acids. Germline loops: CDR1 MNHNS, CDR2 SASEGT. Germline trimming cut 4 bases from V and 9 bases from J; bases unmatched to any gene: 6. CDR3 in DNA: TGTGCCAGCAGTGGGCTAGCGGGGGGTCGGACGCAGTATTTT. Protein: CASSGLAGGRTQYF.

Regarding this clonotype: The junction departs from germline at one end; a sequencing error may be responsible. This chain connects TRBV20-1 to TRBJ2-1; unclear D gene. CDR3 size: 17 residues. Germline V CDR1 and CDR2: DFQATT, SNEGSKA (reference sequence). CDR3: CCANDPTNNQAYNEQFF. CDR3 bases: TGCTGTGCTAACGACCCTACCAACAACCAAGCCTACAATGAGCAGTTCTTC.

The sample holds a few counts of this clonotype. The CDR3 loop is CASSRPGYQETQYF. The DNA for the CDR3 is TGTGCCAGCAGCCGGCCGGGCTACCAAGAGACCCAGTACTTC. The chain has TRBV7-7 and TRBJ2-5, with unresolved D. The CDR3 contains 14 residues. Trimming stripped 5 bases from V and 0 bases from J, with 10 bases between. From germline, CDR1 is SSHAT and CDR2 FNYEAQ (reference sequence).